The entry below gives a single T cell receptor (beta chain) sequence along with its context. There is no known antigen for this receptor. Per-nucleotide qualities are absent, and no much larger clonotype sits a single base away. The CDR3 holds 14 amino acids from the cysteine to the phenylalanine. Left in the record is the CDR3 DNA by itself, 42 bases read in frame from the first base. Ends trimmed: V by 6 bases, J by 3 bases; bases unmatched to a gene: 7. The germline V gene encodes CDR1 MGHDK and CDR2 SYGVNS. Explained via the paper, the time point label denotes: baseline before first vaccination. Reading the label with the study, this specimen's treatment or condition is: meningococcal conjugate vaccine given as trial control. Vaccinee samples were obtained from the UK trials COV001 and COV002, which included a single-blind randomized controlled phase 2/3 trial of AZD1222 (ChAdOx1 nCoV-19) in healthy adults. For TCRbeta chain sequencing, PBMC samples from trial participants were taken at day 0 and at day 28 after the second dose.

This sample stems from a study of T cell responses to AZD1222 COVID-19 vaccine (dated by TCRdb to the early 2020s). As for the study more broadly: A total of 233 trial participants underwent TCR sequencing, of whom about 200 had received two doses of AZD1222 and some 25 had received two doses of the MenACWY control vaccine. Trial participants were enrolled into age subgroups of 18-55, 56-69 and 70-plus years, which contained roughly 150, 30 and 60 TCR-sequenced participants, respectively.

Here is what the overall study found, with its caveats: A significant rise in spike-specific TCR breadth and depth was observed after two AZD1222 doses relative to day 0 and relative to MenACWY recipients. Epitopes outside the regions mutated in the B.1.351 and B.1.1.7 variants were reportedly recognized by nearly half of the unique spike-specific TCRs. Only six AZD1222 recipients were SARS-CoV-2 seropositive at baseline, limiting conclusions about previously exposed vaccinees. The 56-69-year group was small, and its depth increase did not reach significance, likely because of low power. Most participants were white British and females outnumbered males, and the authors suggested that clonal diversity may have been underestimated. Because no day 14 peak-response samples were available, the repertoires could be characterized only after the peak T cell response. The whole spike protein was spanned by vaccine-associated CD4 TCRs, and dominant responses were seen in regions 160-218 and 743-854.

The CDR3 regions of human TCRbeta chains were analyzed by immunosequencing. The original pipeline was this. TCRs in the repertoires were compared against a reference library of SARS-CoV-2-specific TCRs that had been generated with the MIRA antigen-specificity platform. Breadth meant the fraction of unique TCRs that were SARS-CoV-2-associated, whereas depth meant the fraction of total T cells that were SARS-CoV-2-associated. Using the MIRA data, each spike-specific TCR was assigned both to the spike region to which the TCR was reactive and to a CD4 or CD8 class. Log10-transformed breadth and depth values were compared by one-way ANOVA with Sidak's multiple comparisons tests. The immuneACCESS repertoire file appears here via TCRdb, limited to in-frame rearrangements. These files lack a portion of the clones; in checked studies, under half of the deficit traces to unresolved V genes, and the cause of the others is not known. From that table come the V and J calls and clone size; the DNA was used to work out D and trimming. The sample includes more than 70,000 clones, with roughly 88% observed a single time. The biggest ten clones account for roughly 5% of the sample.

The TCR was taken from an adult in good health. This chain joins TRBV25-1 to TRBJ2-7, with TRBD1 matching 8 junction bases. This specimen was peripheral blood, taken on day 0 of MenACWY control vaccination. The CDR3 region reads CASRGTGGSYEQYF. The nucleotides read TGTGCCAGCAGGGGCACAGGGGGGAGCTACGAGCAGTACTTC.